This T cell receptor (beta chain) appears in the sequencing data of a study of blood T cell repertoires in COVID-19. The CDR3 length is 15 residues. With 6 bases removed from V and 3 bases from J, the gap between germline ends came to 15 bases. The germline V gene has CDR1 MNHNY and CDR2 SVGAGI (reference sequence). This clone was picked up a small number of times. The protocol was immunoSEQ multiplex PCR, while the TCRdb copy is restricted to in-frame clones and leaves out a portion. Counted here are 180,000 or so clones, 70% to 90% occurring once; the ten biggest clones make up around 2.5%. This chain joins TRBV6-6 and TRBJ2-1; D may be TRBD1 (6 bases). The sample taken for sequencing was peripheral blood. This clonotype originated in a man aged 35-49 years with active or convalescent COVID-19. The CDR3 protein is CASRPRQVGYNEQFF. DNA for the CDR3: TGTGCCAGCAGGCCCCGACAGGTCGGCTACAATGAGCAGTTCTTC.